These 27 T cell receptor beta chains originate from one sample sequenced in a study of T cell responses to AZD1222 COVID-19 vaccine. The assay was immunoSEQ multiplex PCR, and TCRdb's table has in-frame clones only and misses some. The data hold approximately 150,000 clones, with about 91% observed a single time. The sequenced sample was peripheral blood, obtained 28 days after the second AZD1222 dose. All receptors derive from an adult who received the AZD1222 COVID-19 vaccine.

This clone occurred once. CDR3 nucleotide sequence: TGTGCCAGTACCCCAGGGAGTTCGGGCATTCAGTACTTC. Protein: CASTPGSSGIQYF. The gene calls are TRBV19 and TRBJ2-4; the D call may be TRBD1 or TRBD2 (5 bases each). Germline CDR1 and CDR2: LNHDA and SQIVND (reference sequence). This CDR3 spans 13 amino acids. Deletions cut 7 bases from V and 9 bases from J, with 16 bases between.

The rearrangement joins TRBV19 to TRBJ2-3; 9 bases fit TRBD1. The germline V gene has CDR1 LNHDA and CDR2 SQIVND (reference sequence). The CDR3 is 16 residues long. V dropped 5 bases and J dropped 6; count of bases not matched to a gene: 12. CDR3 in amino acids: CASSLLVGTGSDTQYF. The DNA of the CDR3 is TGTGCCAGTAGTCTCTTGGTAGGGACAGGGTCCGATACGCAGTATTTT.

This chain joins TRBV9 and TRBJ2-7; 10 bases align to TRBD2. This CDR3 is 14 amino acids long. CDR1 SGDLS and CDR2 YYNGEE come from the germline V gene. The junction had 3 bases not matched to a gene; V was cut back by 3 bases and J by 3 bases. DNA for the CDR3: TGTGCCAGCAGCGCCATAGCGGGGGGCTACGAGCAGTACTTC. It codes for CASSAIAGGYEQYF.

The CDR3 region is CASRVYDGPYEQYF. CDR3 bases: TGTGCCAGCAGAGTTTACGACGGACCCTACGAGCAGTACTTC. This sequence joins TRBV27 and TRBJ2-7; D uncertain. Trimming pared 6 bases from V and 2 bases from J, leaving 14 bases between. This CDR3 comprises 14 residues. Germline-derived CDR1 and CDR2 are MNHEY and SMNVEV (reference sequence).

The CDR3 reads CAIKGSQLNSPLHF. The CDR3 DNA sequence: TGTGCCATCAAAGGGTCACAACTTAATTCACCCCTCCACTTT. The genes are TRBV10-3 and TRBJ1-6; D is uncertain. Germline V gene lookup returns CDR1 ENHRY and CDR2 SYGVKD. CDR3 length: 14 residues. V was pared by 7 bases and J by 6 bases, with 13 bases between.

The chain employs TRBV5-6 and TRBJ2-2, with D uncertain. The V gene's germline CDR1 is SGHDT and CDR2 YYEEEE. There are 14 residues in the CDR3. The V end lost 0 bases, the J end lost 7 bases, and 10 bases lay between the germline ends. CDR3 protein: CASSLGFRLGELFF. In DNA, the CDR3 is TGTGCCAGCAGCTTGGGATTTAGGCTCGGGGAGCTGTTTTTT. Together with reference TRBV5-6 and TRBJ2-2, the CDR3 gives the full variable domain: DAGVTQSPTHLIKTRGQQVTLRCSPKSGHDTVSWYQQALGQGPQFIFQYYEEEERQRGNFPDRFSGHQFPNYSSELNVNALLLGDSALYLCASSLGFRLGELFFGEGSRLTVL.

This clone was picked up one time. The gene calls are TRBV4-1 and TRBJ1-5; 9 bases are shared with TRBD1. The CDR3 has 15 amino acids. J gave up 9 bases and V 5 bases, and 11 bases lay outside the gene matches. Germline V gene data show CDR1 as MGHRA and CDR2 as YSYEKL. DNA of the CDR3: TGCGCCAGCAGCATTCAACACAGGGGGCGGACGCCCCAGCATTTT. The encoded protein is CASSIQHRGRTPQHF.

The chain carries TRBV19 and TRBJ1-5; D call uncertain. Trimming took 0 bases from V and 1 from J, leaving 13 bases between them. Germline CDR1 and CDR2: LNHDA and SQIVND (reference sequence). CDR3 length: 17 residues. The CDR3 region has the DNA TGTGCCAGTAGTATAGAGAATCAGCTTTGGAGCAATCAGCCCCAGCATTTT. It encodes CASSIENQLWSNQPQHF.

The rearrangement joins TRBV6-5 to TRBJ1-2; D is unresolved. From germline, CDR1 is MNHEY and CDR2 SVGAGI. The CDR3 sequence is 10 residues long. V lost 11 bases and J lost 8, with 12 bases in between. CDR3 DNA: TGTGCCGCCCGGACTGGGGGCTACACCTTC. It specifies CAARTGGYTF.

This clone was counted a single time. The V call is TRBV6-5, the J call TRBJ1-2; D remains unclear. Deletions cut 7 bases from V and 4 bases from J, with 13 bases between. Germline assignment: CDR1 MNHEY and CDR2 SVGAGI. The CDR3 loop spans 13 amino acids. The CDR3 reads CASTRQRSYGYTF. The CDR3 nucleotides read TGTGCCAGCACCAGACAAAGAAGCTATGGCTACACCTTC.

The genes are TRBV23-1 and TRBJ1-5; D ambiguous. TRBV23-1 belongs to the ORF category, with a function that is uncertain. Trimming removed 0 bases from V and 4 bases from J, with 10 bases in between. This CDR3 is built from 15 residues. The CDR3 nucleotides read TGCGCCAGCAGTCAATCGGGAGGTTCGAATCAGCCCCAGCATTTT. It translates to CASSQSGGSNQPQHF.

The chain combines TRBV28 with TRBJ1-1; D possibly corresponds to TRBD1 (6 bases). The CDR3 spans 12 residues. With 6 bases removed from V and 7 bases from J, the gap between germline ends came to 12 bases. CDR1 MDHEN and CDR2 SYDVKM come from the germline V gene. CDR3 amino acids: CASSRNRVEAFF. In nucleotides, the CDR3 is TGTGCCAGCAGCCGAAACAGGGTTGAAGCTTTCTTT.

This clone has a single count. This rearrangement joins TRBV7-3 to TRBJ2-1; TRBD1 is a possible D gene (6 bases). The CDR3 runs to 16 residues. Trimming left V 5 bases short and J 7 bases short, with 21 bases between. Germline-derived CDR1 and CDR2 are SGHTA and FQGTGA. The CDR3 protein is CASSLQRAGAGNEQFF. As DNA, the CDR3 is TGTGCCAGCAGCCTCCAAAGGGCAGGGGCGGGTAATGAGCAGTTCTTC. Full variable domain (remainder filled in from reference TRBV7-3 and TRBJ2-1): GAGVSQTPSNKVTEKGKYVELRCDPISGHTALYWYRQSLGQGPEFLIYFQGTGAADDSGLPNDRFFAVRPEGSVSTLKIQRTERGDSAVYLCASSLQRAGAGNEQFFGPGTRLTVL.

The CDR3 DNA reads TGCGCCAGCAGCCTCCGGGACAGGGGTGATACGCAGTATTTT. It translates to CASSLRDRGDTQYF. The J gene is TRBJ2-3, the V gene TRBV5-1; 10 bases agree with TRBD1. This CDR3 contains 14 residues. After removal of 4 bases from V and 6 bases from J, the junction contained 5 bases not matched to a gene. Germline CDR1 and CDR2: SGHRS and YFSETQ. The full variable domain, rest sourced from reference TRBV5-1 and TRBJ2-3, is KAGVTQTPRYLIKTRGQQVTLSCSPISGHRSVSWYQQTPGQGLQFLFEYFSETQRNKGNFPGRFSGRQFSNSRSEMNVSTLELGDSALYLCASSLRDRGDTQYFGPGTRLTVL.

The CDR3 DNA reads TGTGCCAGCAGCTTAGGGGGGGACTATGGCTACACCTTC. The encoded protein is CASSLGGDYGYTF. This rearrangement joins TRBV7-9 to TRBJ1-2; D possibly corresponds to TRBD1 (5 bases). The CDR3 has 13 amino acids. The germline V gene encodes CDR1 SEHNR and CDR2 FQNEAQ (reference sequence). V lost 1 base, J lost 3 bases, and 6 bases lay in between. Full variable domain (missing parts from reference TRBV7-9 and TRBJ1-2): DTGVSQNPRHKITKRGQNVTFRCDPISEHNRLYWYRQTLGQGPEFLTYFQNEAQLEKSRLLSDRFSAERPKGSFSTLEIQRTEQGDSAMYLCASSLGGDYGYTFGSGTRLTVV.

The chain couples TRBV7-9 to TRBJ2-5, with 11 bases that match TRBD1. From germline, CDR1 is SEHNR and CDR2 FQNEAQ (reference sequence). Trimming took 4 bases from V and 4 from J; bases not matched to a gene: 11. This CDR3 spans 17 amino acids. The CDR3, as DNA: TGTGCCAGCAGCTCCCGCCCGGACAGGGGGCGAGGAGAGACCCAGTACTTC. The encoded protein is CASSSRPDRGRGETQYF.

Worth noting for this clone: Other DNA sequences of this sample code for an identical CDR3. This rearrangement joins TRBV18 to TRBJ1-2, with D possibly being TRBD1 (5 bases). Germline lookup yields CDR1 KGHSH and CDR2 LQKENI. Trimming cost V 3 bases and J 3 bases, with 8 bases left between them. The CDR3 covers 13 residues. The CDR3 sequence is CASSPDRYYGYTF. For the CDR3, the DNA is TGTGCCAGCTCACCTGACAGATACTATGGCTACACCTTC. Together with reference TRBV18 and TRBJ1-2, the CDR3 gives the full variable domain: NAGVMQNPRHLVRRRGQEARLRCSPMKGHSHVYWYRQLPEEGLKFMVYLQKENIIDESGMPKERFSAEFPKEGPSILRIQQVVRGDSAAYFCASSPDRYYGYTFGSGTRLTVV.

This clone occurred once. The chain recombines TRBV12-3 or TRBV12-4 with TRBJ1-2; D remains unclear. The CDR3 spans 12 residues. Trimming cost V 7 bases and J 4 bases, with 10 bases left between them. The CDR3 loop reads CASNPGPYGYTF. For the CDR3, the DNA is TGTGCCAGCAATCCGGGCCCCTATGGCTACACCTTC.

The chain employs TRBV10-1 and TRBJ1-3; D may be TRBD1 (5 bases). Germline assignment: CDR1 WNHNN and CDR2 SYGVQD (reference sequence). Between the trimmed V and J ends, which lost 6 bases and 9 bases, there was a span of 18 bases. The CDR3 sequence is 14 residues long. The CDR3 DNA reads as TGCGCCAGCAGCGCGGGACCGGCCCGTGGCACCATATATTTT. It yields the protein CASSAGPARGTIYF.

The chain joins TRBV23-1 to TRBJ1-4; no reliable D call. TRBV23-1 is flagged as an ORF with uncertain function. V was pared by 6 bases and J by 3 bases, with 14 bases between. The CDR3 extends over 15 amino acids. The CDR3 DNA follows: TGCGCCAGCAGCCCTCGGAACGCGGCTAATGAAAAACTGTTTTTT. Its translation is CASSPRNAANEKLFF.

This clone was observed a handful of times. The gene calls are TRBV12-5 and TRBJ2-1, with TRBD2 matching over 7 bases. The CDR3 has 21 amino acids. With 1 base clipped from V and 2 bases from J, the junction kept 20 bases outside the gene matches. Germline CDR1 and CDR2: LGHNT and FRNRAP. Written as DNA, the CDR3 is TGTGCTAGTGGTTTGGCCAGCTACAGGCCGGGACTAAAAGCCCCCTACAATGAGCAGTTCTTC. The encoded protein is CASGLASYRPGLKAPYNEQFF.

The J gene is TRBJ1-5, the V gene TRBV5-8, with D perhaps matching TRBD1 (5 bases). This CDR3 spans 12 amino acids. V lost 4 bases and J lost 11, with 13 bases in between. CDR1 is SGHTS, CDR2 YDEGEE, per germline. CDR3 DNA: TGTGCCAGCAGCACGGGGGGGAGGGCCCAGCATTTT. The encoded protein is CASSTGGRAQHF. Full variable domain (outside the CDR3, taken from reference TRBV5-8 and TRBJ1-5): EAGVTQSPTHLIKTRGQQATLRCSPISGHTSVYWYQQALGLGLQFLLWYDEGEERNRGNFPPRFSGRQFPNYSSELNVNALELEDSALYLCASSTGGRAQHFGDGTRLSIL.

A single count supports this clone. The chain employs TRBV7-2 and TRBJ1-1; D is ambiguous. The germline V gene has CDR1 SGHTA and CDR2 FQGNSA. The V end lost 3 bases, the J end lost 8 bases, and 16 bases lay between the germline ends. The CDR3 spans 14 residues. CDR3 nucleotides: TGTGCCAGCAGCTTGCACCTATCGAGAACAGAAGCTTTCTTT. Protein: CASSLHLSRTEAFF.

The rearrangement uses TRBV27 and TRBJ2-3; 11 nucleotides match TRBD1. Germline loops: CDR1 MNHEY, CDR2 SMNVEV (reference sequence). J lost 14 bases, V lost 5 bases, and 15 bases had no gene match. The CDR3 has 15 amino acids. The CDR3 DNA is TGTGCCAGCAGTCCCGGACAGGGGGCGAGCCCCCTCGGGTATTTT. Protein product: CASSPGQGASPLGYF.

The chain has TRBV6-5 and TRBJ1-3, with 9 bases aligning to TRBD1. The CDR3 runs 14 residues. CDR1 is MNHEY, CDR2 SVGAGI, per germline. The junction had 2 bases not matched to a gene; V was cut back by 4 bases and J by 4 bases. CDR3 residues: CASSWTGAGNTIYF. CDR3 coding DNA: TGTGCCAGCAGTTGGACAGGGGCCGGAAACACCATATATTTT.

The chain joins TRBV10-2 to TRBJ1-1, with a possible D match to TRBD1 (5 bases). The CDR3 extends over 11 amino acids. Trimming took 2 bases from V and 7 from J, leaving 5 bases between them. The germline gives CDR1 WSHSY, CDR2 SAAADI. The CDR3 DNA follows: TGCGCCAGCAGTGAGACAGGTGAAGCTTTCTTT. Translation: CASSETGEAFF.

The chain recombines TRBV14 with TRBJ1-2, with 9 bases aligning to TRBD1. The CDR3 sequence is 14 residues long. Looked up from germline, CDR1 is SGHDN and CDR2 is FVKESK. The ends lost 2 bases at V and 4 bases at J; junction bases unmatched: 2. CDR3 loop: CASSQYRGPYGYTF. CDR3 sequence (DNA): TGTGCCAGCAGCCAATACAGGGGGCCCTATGGCTACACCTTC.